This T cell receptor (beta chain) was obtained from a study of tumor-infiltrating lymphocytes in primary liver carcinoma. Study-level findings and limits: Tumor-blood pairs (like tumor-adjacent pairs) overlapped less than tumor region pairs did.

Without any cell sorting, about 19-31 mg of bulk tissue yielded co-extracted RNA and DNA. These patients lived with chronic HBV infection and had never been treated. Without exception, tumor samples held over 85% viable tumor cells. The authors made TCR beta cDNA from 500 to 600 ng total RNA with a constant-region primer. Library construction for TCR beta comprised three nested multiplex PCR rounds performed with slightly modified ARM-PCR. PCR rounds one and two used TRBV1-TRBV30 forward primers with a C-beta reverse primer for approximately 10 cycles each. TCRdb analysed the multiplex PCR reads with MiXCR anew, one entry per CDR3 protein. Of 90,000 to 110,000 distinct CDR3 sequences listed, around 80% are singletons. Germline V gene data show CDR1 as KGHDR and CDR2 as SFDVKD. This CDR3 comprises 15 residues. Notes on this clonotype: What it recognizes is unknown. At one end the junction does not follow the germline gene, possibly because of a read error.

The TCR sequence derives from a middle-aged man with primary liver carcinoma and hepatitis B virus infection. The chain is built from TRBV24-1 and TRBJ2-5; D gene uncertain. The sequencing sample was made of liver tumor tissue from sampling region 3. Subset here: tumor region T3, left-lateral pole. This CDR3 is CVTSDWKGRQETQCF. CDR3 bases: TGTGTCACCAGTGATTGGAAGGGCAGGCAAGAGACCCAGTGCTTC.